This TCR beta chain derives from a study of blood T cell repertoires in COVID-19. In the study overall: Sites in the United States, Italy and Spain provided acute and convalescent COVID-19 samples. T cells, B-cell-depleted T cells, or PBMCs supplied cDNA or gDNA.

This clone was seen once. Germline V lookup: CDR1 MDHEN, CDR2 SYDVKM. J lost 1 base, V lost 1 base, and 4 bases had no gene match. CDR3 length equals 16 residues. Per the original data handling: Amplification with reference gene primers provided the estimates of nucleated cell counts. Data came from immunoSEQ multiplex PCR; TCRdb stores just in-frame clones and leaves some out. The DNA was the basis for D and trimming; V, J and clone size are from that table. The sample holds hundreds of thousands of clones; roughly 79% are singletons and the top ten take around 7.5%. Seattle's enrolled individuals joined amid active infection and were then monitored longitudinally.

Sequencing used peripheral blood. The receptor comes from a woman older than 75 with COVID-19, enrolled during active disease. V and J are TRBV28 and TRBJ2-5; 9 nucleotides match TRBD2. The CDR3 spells CASSLSAAGGQETQYF. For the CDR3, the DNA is TGTGCCAGCAGTTTATCGGCAGCGGGAGGCCAAGAGACCCAGTACTTC.